A single sample is the source of the 23 T cell receptor beta chains below, sequenced in a study of blood T cells in healthy people across ages. For the second PCR, which ran for about 6 to 11 cycles, a sample-barcoded 5' primer and a J-beta primer mix were used. From the 5' RACE reads, TCRdb called clonotypes with MiXCR, one entry per CDR3 protein. This sample has 710,000 or so distinct CDR3 sequences; about a fifth occur once, and the top ten carry approximately 20%. The material sequenced was blood. These receptors came from a man between 65 and 85 years old in good health.

This clonotype was seen only a few times. The CDR3 nucleotides read TGTGCCAGCAGACTTCGACAGACCACACACACAGATACGCAGTATTTT. It translates to CASRLRQTTHTDTQYF. The rearrangement joins TRBV12-3 or TRBV12-4 to TRBJ2-3; possibly TRBD1 for D (5 bases). Deletions cut 6 bases from V and 2 bases from J, with 18 bases between. The CDR3 covers 16 residues.

The gene calls are TRBV4-3 and TRBJ1-3; D might be TRBD1 (5 bases). Trimming took off 3 bases at V and 0 bases at J, with 18 bases between the two ends. The CDR3 covers 18 residues. The germline CDR1 and CDR2 sequences are LGHNA and YSLEER. The CDR3 region is CASSQDTGPLISGNTIYF. CDR3 in DNA: TGCGCCAGCAGCCAGGACACGGGGCCTCTTATCTCTGGAAACACCATATATTTT.

This clonotype appeared a few times. CDR3 region: CASSQDKAAYGYTF. The CDR3 bases are TGCGCCAGCAGCCAAGATAAGGCAGCCTATGGCTACACCTTC. The gene calls are TRBV4-1 and TRBJ1-2, with unresolved D. Deletions cut 0 bases from V and 4 bases from J, with 9 bases between. Germline V gene lookup returns CDR1 MGHRA and CDR2 YSYEKL. This CDR3 region has 14 residues.

This clonotype was counted only a few times. V and J are TRBV7-2 and TRBJ1-1; D not certain. CDR3 length equals 15 residues. Germline CDR1 SGHTA, CDR2 FQGNSA. Trimming took 6 bases from V and 3 from J, leaving 17 bases between them. As DNA, the CDR3 is TGTGCCAGCAGGCTTACCCCGACCTTATACACTGAAGCTTTCTTT. It yields the protein CASRLTPTLYTEAFF.

This chain joins TRBV5-5 and TRBJ2-1; 7 bases agree with TRBD2. The CDR3 totals 16 residues. Germline CDR1 reads SGHKS; CDR2 reads YYEKEE (reference sequence). Germline trimming cut 1 base from V and 5 bases from J; bases unmatched to any gene: 9. Written as DNA, the CDR3 is TGTGCCAGCAGCTTGAATTTGGCTAGCGGAAACAATGAGCAGTTCTTC. Protein sequence: CASSLNLASGNNEQFF.

In its sample, this clonotype was seen a few times. The genes are TRBV10-3 and TRBJ1-1; D call uncertain. Germline loops: CDR1 ENHRY, CDR2 SYGVKD. The germline V and J ends were trimmed by 5 bases and 2 bases, with 9 bases remaining between them. The CDR3 extends over 13 amino acids. This CDR3 reads CAISTDPNTEAFF. For the CDR3, the DNA is TGTGCCATCAGTACAGACCCTAACACTGAAGCTTTCTTT.

The rearrangement links TRBV18 to TRBJ1-1; possibly TRBD1 for D (6 bases). Germline V gives CDR1 KGHSH, CDR2 LQKENI. V was cut by 3 bases and J by 3 bases, with 11 bases left in between. CDR3 length: 14 amino acids. The CDR3, as DNA: TGTGCCAGCTCACCTCCAGGGGAGTACACTGAAGCTTTCTTT. It is translated as CASSPPGEYTEAFF.

The chain is built from TRBV18 and TRBJ2-5, with TRBD1 matching over 7 bases. V lost 1 base to trimming and J lost 3 bases; unmatched junction nucleotides: 2. Germline-derived CDR1 and CDR2 are KGHSH and LQKENI. CDR3 size: 14 residues. This chain's CDR3 is CASSPQGAEETQYF. DNA of the CDR3: TGTGCCAGCTCACCACAGGGGGCGGAAGAGACCCAGTACTTC. Full variable domain (remainder filled in from reference TRBV18 and TRBJ2-5): NAGVMQNPRHLVRRRGQEARLRCSPMKGHSHVYWYRQLPEEGLKFMVYLQKENIIDESGMPKERFSAEFPKEGPSILRIQQVVRGDSAAYFCASSPQGAEETQYFGPGTRLLVL.

The chain joins TRBV29-1 to TRBJ1-5; D gene ambiguous. Germline CDR1 reads SQVTM; CDR2 reads ANQGSEA. With 1 base removed from V and 6 bases from J, the gap between germline ends came to 10 bases. This CDR3 has 13 residues. In nucleotides, the CDR3 is TGCAGCGTTGAAGTGGGTCCCAGTCAGCCCCAGCATTTT. Translating it yields CSVEVGPSQPQHF.

This clonotype was counted once. The chain couples TRBV6-1 to TRBJ2-2; 8 bases are shared with TRBD2. The trim removed 8 bases at V and 7 bases at J, leaving 9 bases unmatched. CDR1 is MNHNS and CDR2 is SASEGT in the germline V gene. The CDR3 is 14 amino acids. DNA of the CDR3: TGTGCCAGCGGTCTGACTAGCGTAGTCGGGGAGCTGTTTTTT. Its protein is CASGLTSVVGELFF.

A few counts support this clonotype. J is TRBJ2-7 and V is TRBV20-1; D is perhaps TRBD1 (6 bases). The CDR3 consists of 14 residues. Germline V gives CDR1 DFQATT, CDR2 SNEGSKA (reference sequence). Trimming left V 6 bases short and J 2 bases short, with 17 bases between. The CDR3 region is CSADRDTQAYEQYF. Written as DNA, the CDR3 is TGCAGTGCGGACCGGGACACTCAAGCCTACGAGCAGTACTTC.

This clonotype was detected a few times. CDR3 in amino acids: CASTSWGVSNQPQHF. In nucleotides, the CDR3 is TGTGCCAGCACCTCGTGGGGGGTTAGCAATCAGCCCCAGCATTTT. V is TRBV2 and J is TRBJ1-5; a possible D gene is TRBD1 (5 bases). The CDR3 contains 15 residues. Trimming cost V 7 bases and J 0 bases, with 13 bases left between them. Germline V gene sequence: CDR1 SNHLY, CDR2 FYNNEI.

A few counts support this clonotype. This CDR3 is CSVEATWVPDSTDTQYF. CDR3 sequence (DNA): TGCAGCGTTGAGGCCACTTGGGTACCGGACAGCACAGATACGCAGTATTTT. The chain combines TRBV29-1 with TRBJ2-3, with unresolved D. V lost 3 bases to trimming and J lost 0 bases, with 19 bases between them. CDR3 length: 17 residues. The germline CDR1 and CDR2 sequences are SQVTM and ANQGSEA.

This chain connects TRBV19 to TRBJ2-3, with TRBD2 matching over 13 bases. J gave up 5 bases and V 5 bases, and 13 bases lay outside the gene matches. The germline CDR1 and CDR2 sequences are LNHDA and SQIVND (reference sequence). The CDR3 is 18 amino acids. The CDR3 nucleotides are TGTGCCAGTAGTGGCCAATTACTAGCGGGGGGGCCCGGAGATACGCAGTATTTT. This codes for CASSGQLLAGGPGDTQYF.

A few counts support this clonotype. The chain joins TRBV18 to TRBJ1-4, with D unresolved. Trimming took 3 bases from V and 8 from J, leaving 7 bases between them. The CDR3 runs to 12 residues. Germline CDR1 KGHSH, CDR2 LQKENI. The chain's CDR3 is CASSPDREKLFF. Here the CDR3 DNA reads TGTGCCAGCTCACCTGATCGGGAAAAACTGTTTTTT.

This clonotype was counted only a few times. The CDR3 loop reads CASSLRGPNYSGANVLTF. The CDR3 DNA follows: TGTGCCAGCAGTTTAAGGGGCCCGAATTACTCTGGGGCCAACGTCCTGACTTTC. V is TRBV12-3 or TRBV12-4 and J is TRBJ2-6, with D possibly TRBD1 on 5 matching bases. The V end lost 2 bases, the J end lost 0 bases, and 14 bases lay between the germline ends. The CDR3 is made up of 18 amino acids.

This clonotype has only a few counts. CDR3 amino acids: CASSWVARGPYEQYF. The DNA for the CDR3 is TGTGCCAGCAGTTGGGTGGCCAGGGGACCCTACGAGCAGTACTTC. This chain uses TRBV6-6 with TRBJ2-7; D is possibly TRBD1 (6 bases). The CDR3 is made up of 15 amino acids. The germline CDR1 and CDR2 sequences are MNHNY and SVGAGI (reference sequence). Trimming took 4 bases from V and 2 from J, leaving 15 bases between them.

This clonotype was detected a few times. This chain uses TRBV18 with TRBJ2-1; D unclear. Germline V gene data show CDR1 as KGHSH and CDR2 as LQKENI. CDR3 length equals 13 residues. V was cut by 8 bases and J by 2 bases, with 10 bases left in between. CDR3 protein: CASRGGTYNEQFF. CDR3 bases: TGTGCCAGCCGAGGTGGTACCTACAATGAGCAGTTCTTC.

The rearrangement uses TRBV6-5 and TRBJ1-3; 12 positions agree with TRBD1. Germline CDR1 and CDR2: MNHEY and SVGAGI. This CDR3 contains 15 residues. The trim removed 2 bases at V and 6 bases at J, leaving 2 bases unmatched. DNA of the CDR3: TGTGCCAGCAGTTACGGGACAGGGGGCGAAAACACCATATATTTT. This gives the protein CASSYGTGGENTIYF.

This clonotype was picked up a small number of times. The chain has TRBV24-1 and TRBJ1-5; 10 bases are a match to TRBD1. V lost 4 bases to trimming and J lost 4 bases; unmatched junction nucleotides: 6. Germline V gene data show CDR1 as KGHDR and CDR2 as SFDVKD. The CDR3 consists of 16 residues. In DNA, the CDR3 is TGTGCCACCAGTGAATCCGGGACAGGGGATAATCAGCCCCAGCATTTT. Protein sequence: CATSESGTGDNQPQHF.

This clonotype was detected only a few times. V usage is TRBV13 and J usage is TRBJ1-4, with D possibly matching TRBD1 (6 bases). Between the trimmed V and J ends, which lost 2 bases and 0 bases, there was a span of 10 bases. The CDR3 runs to 16 residues. Germline V gene data show CDR1 as PRHDT and CDR2 as FYEKMQ (reference sequence). The CDR3 spells CASSLWPGATNEKLFF. CDR3 bases: TGTGCCAGCAGCTTATGGCCAGGGGCAACTAATGAAAAACTGTTTTTT.

This clonotype showed up just once. V usage is TRBV7-9 and J usage is TRBJ2-1, with D unclear. The CDR3 extends over 16 amino acids. The V end lost 1 base, the J end lost 6 bases, and 16 bases lay between the germline ends. CDR1 SEHNR and CDR2 FQNEAQ come from the germline V gene (reference sequence). In DNA form, the CDR3 reads TGTGCCAGCAGCTTAGGGATGCAGGTTACCTGCAATGAGCAGTTCTTC. Protein: CASSLGMQVTCNEQFF.

The chain is built from TRBV3-1 and TRBJ2-1, with a tentative D call TRBD2 (6 bases). Trimming left V 1 base short and J 0 bases short, with 7 bases between. CDR3 length: 15 residues. Germline CDR1 and CDR2: LGHDT and YNNKEL (reference sequence). As DNA, the CDR3 is TGTGCCAGCAGCCAAGCGGGACTCTCCTACAATGAGCAGTTCTTC. Translated: CASSQAGLSYNEQFF.